The 3 T cell receptor beta chains presented below share a single source sample, sequenced in a study of blood T cell repertoires in COVID-19. Profiling relied on immunoSEQ multiplex PCR, and the TCRdb table lists in-frame clones only, not all of them. In the table there are nearly 250,000 clones, 75% to 85% of which are singletons. The sequenced sample was PBMCs or T cells enriched from blood (not recorded which). These receptors were obtained from a woman aged 45-65 years with acute COVID-19.

The chain couples TRBV2 to TRBJ1-6; D is unresolved. There are 14 residues in the CDR3. Germline V gives CDR1 SNHLY, CDR2 FYNNEI. Deletions cut 4 bases from V and 6 bases from J, with 10 bases between. The CDR3 coding sequence is TGTGCCAGCAGTGTCATGGGGAGTAATTCACCCCTCCACTTT. Translation: CASSVMGSNSPLHF.

J is TRBJ2-1 and V is TRBV10-3, with TRBD1 matching over 9 bases. Germline V lookup: CDR1 ENHRY, CDR2 SYGVKD. The CDR3 consists of 16 residues. The V segment lost 0 bases and the J segment 6 bases; nucleotides outside the gene matches: 6. The CDR3 loop is CAISESGTGSINEQFF. The DNA of the CDR3 is TGTGCCATCAGTGAGTCCGGGACAGGGTCTATCAATGAGCAGTTCTTC.

The chain joins TRBV7-9 to TRBJ1-1, with 7 nucleotides matching TRBD1. The CDR3 contains 12 residues. Per germline, CDR1 SEHNR and CDR2 FQNEAQ (reference sequence). Trimming cost V 1 base and J 10 bases; bases outside gene matches: 3. Written as DNA, the CDR3 is TGTGCCAGCAGCTTAGGGACAGGTGGAGCTTTCTTT. The encoded protein is CASSLGTGGAFF.